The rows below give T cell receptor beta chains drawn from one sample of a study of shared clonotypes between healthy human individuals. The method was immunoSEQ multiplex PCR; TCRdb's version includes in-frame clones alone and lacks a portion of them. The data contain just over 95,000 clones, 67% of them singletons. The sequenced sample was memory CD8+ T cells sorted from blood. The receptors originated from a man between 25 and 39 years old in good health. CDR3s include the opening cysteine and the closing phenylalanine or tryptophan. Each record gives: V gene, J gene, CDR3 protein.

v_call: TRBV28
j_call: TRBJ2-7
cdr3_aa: CASRSGVSYEQYF

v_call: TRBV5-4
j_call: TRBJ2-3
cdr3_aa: CASSPVDFSTDTQYF

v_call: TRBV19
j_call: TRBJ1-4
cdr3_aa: CASSIAPSLQATNEKLFF

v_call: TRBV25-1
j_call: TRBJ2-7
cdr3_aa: CASSASGWGGYEQYF

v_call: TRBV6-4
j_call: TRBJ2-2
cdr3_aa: CASSATPGQGAGELFF

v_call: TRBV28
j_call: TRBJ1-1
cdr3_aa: CASSLPRGIGTEAFF

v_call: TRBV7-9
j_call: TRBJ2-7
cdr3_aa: CASSQDEAGGYEQYF

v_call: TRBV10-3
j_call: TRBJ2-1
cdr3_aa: CASLGSGNEQFF

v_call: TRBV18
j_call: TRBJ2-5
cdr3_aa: CASSSQETQYF

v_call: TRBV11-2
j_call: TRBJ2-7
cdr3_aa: CASSTGLAGTYEQYF

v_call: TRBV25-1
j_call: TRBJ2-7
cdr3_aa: CASSKYEQYF

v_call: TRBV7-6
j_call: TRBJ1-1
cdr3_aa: CASSQTANTEAFF

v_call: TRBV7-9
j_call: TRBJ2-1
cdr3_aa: CASSLSEGSYNEQFF

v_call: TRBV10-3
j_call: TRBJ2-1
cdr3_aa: CAIRVQTGAYNEQFF

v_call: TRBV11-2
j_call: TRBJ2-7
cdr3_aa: CASSPGVWSQYF

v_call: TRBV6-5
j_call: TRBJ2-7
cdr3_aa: CASSYDSGSYEQYF

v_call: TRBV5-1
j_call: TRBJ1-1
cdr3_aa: CASSLEEVVMNTEAFF

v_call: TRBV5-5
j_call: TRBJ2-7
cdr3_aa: CASSLRAAYEQYF

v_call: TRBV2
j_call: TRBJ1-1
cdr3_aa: CASRGGFFEAFF

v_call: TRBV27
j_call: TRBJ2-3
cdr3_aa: CASSLMPAPYGRPETDTQYF

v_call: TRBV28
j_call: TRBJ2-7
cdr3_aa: CASSLDGTRDEQYF

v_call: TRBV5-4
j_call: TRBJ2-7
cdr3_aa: CASSLGQGAEEQYF

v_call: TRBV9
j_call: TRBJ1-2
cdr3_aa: CASSASRGGADGYTF

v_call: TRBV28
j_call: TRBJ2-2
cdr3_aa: CATNQDRVNGELFF

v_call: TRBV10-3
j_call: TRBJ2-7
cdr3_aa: CAISESTGGSYEQYF

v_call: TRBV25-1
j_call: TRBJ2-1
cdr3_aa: CASEQTGGFTSYNEQFF

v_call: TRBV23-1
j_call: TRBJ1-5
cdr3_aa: CASSQLSQPQHF

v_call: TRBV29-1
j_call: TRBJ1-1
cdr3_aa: CSVERGGGTEAFF

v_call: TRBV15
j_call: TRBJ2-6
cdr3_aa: CATSRDRETGANVLTF

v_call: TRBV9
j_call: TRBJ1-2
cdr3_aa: CASSSRTGGGYTF

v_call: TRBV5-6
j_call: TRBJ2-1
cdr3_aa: CASSPDRDNNEQFF

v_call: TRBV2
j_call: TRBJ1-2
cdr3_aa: CASSRDTAGYGYTF